The 4 T cell receptor beta chains below were found in one sample sequenced in a study of post-analysis software for immune sequencing data. No cognate antigen is known for these TCRs. Every TCR beta cDNA library bore unique molecular identifiers. A single record per CDR3 protein comes from TCRdb applying MiXCR to the PCR reads. Of about 430,000 distinct CDR3 sequences in the sample, less than 40% were seen once. Study-wide findings and caveats: TRBV5-6, TRBV5-1 and TRBV20-1 were among several TRBV segments more frequent in patients than controls.

The specimen sequenced was blood. Receptors were obtained from a girl aged 2-10 years with multiple sclerosis.

The chain has TRBV20-1 and TRBJ2-4, with TRBD2 matching 8 bases. This CDR3 has 16 residues. The V gene end was trimmed by 0 bases and the J gene end by 0 bases; junction bases not matched to a gene: 4. Per germline, CDR1 DFQATT and CDR2 SNEGSKA (reference sequence). In nucleotides, the CDR3 is TGCAGTGCTAGAGAGGCGGGGGGCCTAGCCAAAAACATTCAGTACTTC. This encodes CSAREAGGLAKNIQYF.

This clonotype showed up many times. An end of the junction does not agree with germline; a read error may underlie this. The chain is built from TRBV20-1 and TRBJ2-7, with TRBD1 as a possible D gene (6 bases). The germline gives CDR1 DFQATT, CDR2 SNEGSKA (reference sequence). The CDR3 runs 13 residues. The CDR3 sequence is CSARDRTDYEQYF. The CDR3 nucleotides are TGCAGTGCCAGAGACAGGACAGACTACGAGCAGTACTTC.

In this sample, this clonotype turned up a few times. The genes are TRBV4-3 and TRBJ2-1, with D tentatively TRBD1 (6 bases). V was pared by 0 bases and J by 6 bases, with 18 bases between. The CDR3 covers 17 residues. Germline CDR1 reads LGHNA; CDR2 reads YSLEER. CDR3 in amino acids: CASSQEDLWTVGNEQFF. Here the CDR3 DNA reads TGCGCCAGCAGCCAAGAAGACCTATGGACAGTCGGCAATGAGCAGTTCTTC.

This chain connects TRBV15 to TRBJ2-1, with TRBD2 matching over 9 bases. CDR1 is LNHNV, CDR2 YYDKDF, per germline (reference sequence). The length of the CDR3 is 13 residues. Trimming took 0 bases from V and 15 from J; bases not matched to a gene: 6. The CDR3 DNA is TGTGCCACCAGCAGAGAGCGGGAGGGTACGTGGTTCTTC. It encodes CATSREREGTWFF.